This T cell receptor (beta chain) was retrieved from a study of cytomegalovirus exposure and HLA in healthy donors (dated by TCRdb to between 2016 and 2019). Background for the entire study: According to an earlier analysis of 550 to 700 of the donors, 150 million to 200 million T cells yielded roughly 110 million unique TCR beta sequences and about 300 Gb of sequence data. An early release that covered fewer than 800 HLA-typed donors contained about 300 gigabases of sequencing data and 70 million to 100 million unique TCR sequences. The genetic ancestry cluster associated with self-reported Caucasian donors included over 65% of the roughly 380 genotyped donors. The aim of the study was to test whether cataloging public T cell receptors could identify signatures of past pathogen exposure. Using immunosequencing, the study profiled T cell repertoires from around 680 subjects and related those repertoires to cytomegalovirus serostatus. A separate validation cohort of approximately 120 different subjects was used in addition to the approximately 670-subject first cohort. To predict cytomegalovirus infection status, the study combined high-throughput TCR immunosequencing, statistical association of individual TCRs with disease status, and machine learning. A later analysis re-analyzed previously published TCR beta repertoires from roughly 690 donors and added high-resolution HLA genotyping to study TCR occurrence patterns. In the later analysis, no new phenotypic data were used to find candidate immune exposures; instead, reliance was placed on TCR beta sequences and their occurrence across donors. An earlier analysis of 587 of the donors used high-throughput TCR beta sequencing to judge whether each TCR beta V gene segment behaved as functional or pseudogenic. Donor age, sex, ethnicity and CMV serostatus were compiled together with the repertoire data. A later genetic analysis took genome-wide SNP genotypes for about 55% of the roughly 670 donors and used that subset as a discovery cohort. Every discovery cohort repertoire had been produced on one sequencing platform. HLA typing covered class I and class II loci at four-digit resolution. The number of donors typed differed by locus, with about 629-640 for A, B, C, DRB1 and DQB1, more than 500 for DQA1, over 600 for DPA1, and under 490 for DPB1. Roughly 5 DR-DQ haplotypes were treated as single units for association and clustering because of strong linkage in the cohort. Across under 500 genotyped donors of the cohort, an average of roughly 200,000 unique TCR beta nucleotide sequences per donor were sequenced, and approximately 19% of those sequences were non-productive.

Library generation was performed with the immunoSEQ multiplex PCR assay. For the multiplex PCR, a mixture combining 60 forward primers for TCR Vbeta segments and 13 reverse primers for TCR Jbeta segments was used. A multiplex PCR assay on genomic DNA amplified the CDR3 region of rearranged TCR beta genes. On the Illumina HiSeq System, the amplified TCR beta libraries were sequenced as 87-base-pair reads. Regarding the original processing steps: Across the 666 repertoires, a later analysis counted roughly 77 million unique TCR beta chains, roughly 11 million of which were shared by at least two donors. To remove PCR and sequencing errors, raw reads were error-corrected and collapsed into unique sequences using a nearest-neighbor algorithm that merged closely related sequences. CDR3 sequences were aligned to IMGT reference sequences to assign V, D and J gene segments. For a sequence to be retained, a match of at least six nucleotides was required to both a V gene segment and a J gene segment. A rearrangement was called productive if the CDR3 had no stop codons and remained in frame with V and J, and every other rearrangement was called non-productive. Following IMGT convention, CDR3 was defined as the stretch from the second conserved V-encoded cysteine up to the conserved J-encoded phenylalanine. The earlier analysis of some 540 of the donors excluded any sequence lacking an unambiguous match to a single V gene segment. In an earlier analysis of approximately 560 of the donors, a V segment was called functional when productive rearrangements were above 56.7%, and segregating when the standard deviation between donors exceeded 5%. A statistical classification framework was built for diagnosing cytomegalovirus status from the catalog of TCR beta chain sequences. In a later analysis, TCR nucleotide sequences were compared against IMGT/GENE-DB human TR gene sequences so that V and J genes could be assigned. In a later analysis, CDR3 sequences and most-parsimonious VDJ recombination scenarios were assigned using the TCRdist pipeline. A later analysis defined each TCR beta chain by its CDR3 amino acid sequence plus V-gene family, and excluded reads lacking a unique V-gene family. To address suspected cross-contamination and a sequencing artifact, a later analysis removed approximately 590 highly shared, low-generation-probability nucleotide sequences. In a later analysis, a clonal expansion index for each public chain was calculated from normalized within-repertoire ranks of inferred template counts. In a later analysis, generation probabilities were computed using a VDJ recombination model fitted to out-of-frame rearrangements, and the results were checked against IGoR. In a later analysis, hypergeometric tests were used to score TCR-TCR, TCR-HLA and TCR-CMV co-occurrence, with a repertoire-size bias correction applied to TCR pairs. False discovery rates were estimated in a later analysis by permuting HLA or CMV assignments 20 times. In a later analysis, co-occurring TCRs were grouped using DBSCAN, and TCRdist sequence similarity was added for clustering within HLA-allele-positive subsets. Co-occurrence clustering excluded repertoires with fewer than 30,000 or more than 120,000 public chains, plus five with anomalous nucleotide sharing. Not all clones reach the TCRdb copy of this immuneACCESS table, which keeps in-frame sequences only. Checked studies attribute under half of the gap to unresolved V genes and leave the rest unexplained. V and J calls and clone size are given by that table; D and trimming were obtained from the DNA. The sample includes approximately 180,000 clones, with about 81% observed a single time. Together, the top ten hold approximately 1.8% of the sample.

The germline V gene supplies CDR1 MNHNS and CDR2 SASEGT. V is pared back by 2 bases and J by 0 bases, with 11 bases lying between the germline termini. The CDR3 sequence holds 16 residues, the cysteine and phenylalanine included. The DNA shown is the 48-base CDR3, in frame from base 1. In this sample, this clone turned up once. Its antigen is unknown. It has no much larger one-base neighbor in the sample; base qualities were not kept. Paper-wide results and their limitations: In a later analysis, HLA-associated TCR beta chains were found to be more clonally expanded and to have lower generation probabilities than equally common non-associated chains. Immune exposure information for the cohort was limited to CMV serostatus. An association between a missense DCLRE1C variant and V-gene and J-gene trimming of TCR beta chains was found in a later genetic analysis and replicated in an independent cohort. In an earlier analysis of 450 to 750 of the donors, most TCR beta V segments appeared in productive rearrangements about 87% or about 30% of the time, broadly matching IMGT annotations. While some public TCRs were present in many individuals, most TCR sequences turned up only very rarely across donors. A few of the identified cytomegalovirus-associated TCR beta chains were confirmed in vitro to be specific for cytomegalovirus antigens. Several of the top co-occurrence clusters appeared to be linked to parvovirus B19, influenza, CMV and Epstein-Barr virus, according to a later analysis. A later analysis associated 17,000 or so TCR beta sequences with specific HLA alleles at a false discovery rate of 0.05. A cluster of highly shared sequence variants was judged likely to be a technical artifact of the sequencing pipeline. Only TCR beta chains were sequenced in this cohort, and the absence of alpha or paired-chain data limited detectable features. When HLA alleles, especially DR and DQ, strongly co-occurred, attributing TCR associations to individual alleles was difficult. The authors suggested that the approach could potentially be generalized to other disease states and immunological phenotypes. A further reported finding was that TCR beta sequences accurately predicted the HLA-A and HLA-B alleles for most subjects in the first cohort. Correlated functional status among segregating V segments might reflect linkage disequilibrium, but an unknown experimental factor could not be ruled out. According to a later analysis, most CMV-associated TCR beta chains appeared to be HLA-restricted, and the HLA associations seemed to be driven largely by CMV exposure. The classifier was reported to diagnose cytomegalovirus status with high specificity and sensitivity in both the original cohort and the validation cohort. A later analysis found that TCR association rates varied across HLA loci, with DRB1 alleles showing the most associated TCRs and HLA-C alleles the fewest. Some IMGT-functional V segments, including TRBV6-2 and TRBV6-3, could not be told apart with the 87-base-pair reads, so those segments were excluded. Because HLA typing was unavailable for some donors at each locus, only the typed subset was used in association tests. Roughly uniform sequencing depth across donors was assumed in presence/absence analyses, although this assumption may not hold. Seventeen rarely observed V segments, including chromosome 9 orphons, were excluded from the earlier analysis of about 610 of the donors because counts were too low. Compared with the 666-donor mean, donors in an Asian-associated ancestry cluster had fewer N-insertions in productive TCRs, according to a later genetic analysis. The study gave a list of some 150 TCR beta chains associated with cytomegalovirus.

The cohort comprised around 700 healthy bone marrow donors. At the time of sampling, every cohort member was nominally healthy, though immune exposures that went unrecorded were likely present. The donor tested CMV seronegative, placing the donor among the 350 to 400 seronegative members of the cohort. Each donor provided a peripheral blood sample, and peripheral blood mononuclear cells were used for TCR beta sequencing. The Qiagen DNeasy Blood Extraction Kit was used to extract genomic DNA from the blood cell samples. Input material: PBMCs. The sequence was collected from a man between 18 and 35 years old in good health and CMV-seronegative. The V and J segments used are TRBV6-1 and TRBJ1-3; the best D guess is TRBD1, with 5 bases matching. In nucleotides, the sequence is TGTGCCAGCAGTGAAAGGGGTCAGGGCTCTGGAAACACCATATATTTT. Translated, it reads CASSERGQGSGNTIYF.